The table lists the clone carrying this T cell receptor (beta chain) with a few counts. The data stem from a study of blood T cell repertoires in COVID-19. With 0 bases removed from V and 4 bases from J, the gap between germline ends came to 5 bases. The length of the CDR3 is 13 residues. Germline V gives CDR1 SGHTS, CDR2 YDEGEE. TCRdb's copy holds only in-frame clones and misses some; the assay was immunoSEQ multiplex PCR. The sample has 150,000 to 190,000 clones, 76% seen once. The chain carries TRBV5-8 and TRBJ1-5; possibly TRBD1 for D (5 bases). The TCR was taken from a woman aged 80 or older with acute or convalescent COVID-19. The sequenced sample was peripheral blood. The CDR3 sequence: CASSLAGNQPQHF. CDR3 nucleotides: TGTGCCAGCAGCTTGGCAGGGAATCAGCCCCAGCATTTT.